Below are 7 T cell receptor beta chains sequenced from a single sample in a study of response to subunit inactivated influenza vaccine. A single record per CDR3 protein comes from TCRdb applying MiXCR to the RT-PCR reads. The table lists under 950,000 distinct CDR3 sequences, 21% of them singletons. Sample: PBMCs from blood, taken around 5 days after vaccination. The receptors originated from a man between 50 and 59 years old who received an inactivated influenza vaccine.

Written as DNA, the CDR3 is TGTGCCATGAGTTCTGGGCGCTCCTACAATGAGCAGTTCTTC. This sequence encodes CAMSSGRSYNEQFF. The chain joins TRBV5-3 to TRBJ2-1, with D hard to call. TRBV5-3 is labeled an ORF, and its function is uncertain. The CDR3 is 14 amino acids. V shed 9 bases and J shed 0 bases, with 13 bases lying between them.

This clonotype was observed many times. An end of the junction differs from the germline gene, which may be a read error. V and J are TRBV29-1 and TRBJ1-1; a possible D gene is TRBD1 (5 bases). The CDR3 has 10 amino acids. Germline CDR1 is SQVTM and CDR2 is ANQGSEA. CDR3 nucleotides: TGTATGGGGGTGGACACTGAAGCTTTCTTT. As protein: CMGVDTEAFF.

The chain employs TRBV20-1 and TRBJ1-2; no firm D call. With 5 bases removed from V and 5 bases from J, the gap between germline ends came to 6 bases. This CDR3 region has 10 residues. The V gene's germline CDR1 is DFQATT and CDR2 SNEGSKA (reference sequence). The CDR3 spells CSASGYGYTF. The CDR3, as DNA: TGCAGTGCTTCGGGATATGGCTACACCTTC.

This clonotype was recorded a few times. This clone may be a read error of a much larger clone one base away. V usage is TRBV28 and J usage is TRBJ2-2; no reliable D call. CDR3 length: 12 residues. The germline CDR1 and CDR2 sequences are MDHEN and SYDVKM. V lost 5 bases and J 4 bases, leaving 5 bases between the germline ends. CDR3 in amino acids: CASSTFTGELFF. The CDR3 DNA reads TGTGCCAGCAGTACCTTCACCGGGGAGCTGTTTTTT.

This clonotype was counted only a few times. The chain joins TRBV5-1 to TRBJ2-7; D uncertain. The CDR3 loop spans 13 amino acids. Germline CDR1 and CDR2: SGHRS and YFSETQ. V was clipped by 0 bases and J by 8 bases, with 12 bases between them. The CDR3 sequence is CASSLDRRSQQYF. The CDR3 DNA reads TGCGCCAGCAGCTTGGATCGACGAAGCCAGCAGTACTTC. Drawing the rest from reference TRBV5-1 and TRBJ2-7, the complete variable domain is KAGVTQTPRYLIKTRGQQVTLSCSPISGHRSVSWYQQTPGQGLQFLFEYFSETQRNKGNFPGRFSGRQFSNSRSEMNVSTLELGDSALYLCASSLDRRSQQYFGPGTRLTVT.

This clonotype was counted a few times. The V call is TRBV27, the J call TRBJ2-2; no clear D gene. CDR1 and CDR2 from the germline V gene are MNHEY and SMNVEV (reference sequence). The CDR3 loop spans 13 amino acids. V dropped 1 base and J dropped 6 bases, with 6 bases sitting between them. Here the CDR3 reads CASSLFSSGELFF. For the CDR3, the DNA is TGTGCCAGCAGTTTATTTAGTTCCGGGGAGCTGTTTTTT.

This clonotype was found a few times. This rearrangement joins TRBV6-1 to TRBJ1-1, with a possible D match to TRBD1 (6 bases). The germline V gene has CDR1 MNHNS and CDR2 SASEGT. The CDR3 covers 14 residues. V gave up 8 bases and J gave up 1 base, with 14 bases separating them. CDR3 sequence: CASQGPGENTEAFF. The CDR3 region has the DNA TGTGCCAGCCAGGGGCCAGGGGAGAACACTGAAGCTTTCTTT.